This T cell receptor beta chain was retrieved from a study of CD8+ T cells in alopecia areata listed by TCRdb under 2018. Describing the broader study: The treated patients, all with moderate-to-severe alopecia areata, were enrolled in an open-label pilot trial of oral tofacitinib given at 5 to 10 mg twice daily. Patients received tofacitinib for 6 to 18 months and were then followed off drug for 6 months to check for delayed response and recurrence. In both human patients and the C3H/HeJ mouse model, the study applied high-throughput TCRbeta sequencing to look at T cell clonal expansion in alopecia areata. On the human side, TCRbeta sequencing was run on scalp tissue and on sorted CD4+ and CD8+ peripheral blood T cells from healthy controls and from alopecia areata patients with either patchy or totalis/universalis disease. Biopsies were taken from tofacitinib-treated patients at baseline and at 4 and 24 weeks of treatment, and a later scalp biopsy was taken in several of the tofacitinib-treated patients. RNA was extracted with the PAXgene miRNA kit for fixed scalp, the miRNeasy kit for PBMCs, and the RNeasy kit for mouse skin. TCRbeta CDR3 regions were amplified by immunoSEQ multiplex PCR using 35 Vbeta forward and 13 Jbeta reverse primers. Scalp clonality was compared across normal scalp (n=4), patchy alopecia areata scalp (n=8), and alopecia totalis/universalis scalp (n=8). Study-level results and caveats: Lesional scalp, especially in alopecia totalis/universalis, showed higher clonality and more expanded CD8+ clones than normal scalp, suggesting antigenic drive. TCR sequences shared between patients were less clear than in mice, possibly partly because of HLA diversity in the patient population. Unlike mouse skin, which is dominated by gammadelta T cells, normal human skin has resident alphabeta T cells that are also sequenced, and this complicates analysis of the scalp TCR repertoire.

The protocol used for the library was the immunoSEQ multiplex PCR assay. To provide template for TCR sequencing, every sample had RNA extracted and reverse transcribed into cDNA. First-strand cDNA was synthesized using SuperScript III with a 2:1 mix of oligo-dT and random hexamers. A synthetic immune receptor repertoire was used to measure amplification bias, and any remaining bias was corrected computationally. The study's processing was this. Raw reads were preprocessed to remove errors, and CDR3 was defined according to IMGT conventions as the region from the conserved cysteine to phenylalanine. To get clonality, Shannon entropy was normalized by log2 of the number of productive unique TCRs and the result was subtracted from 1. Whether each scalp clone was CD4 or CD8 was inferred by checking scalp TCRbeta sequences against the CD4 and CD8 repertoires from sorted blood. The immuneACCESS repertoire file appears here via TCRdb, limited to in-frame rearrangements. These files lack a portion of the clones; in checked studies, under half of the deficit traces to unresolved V genes, and the cause of the others is not known. The D gene and trimming were derived from the DNA, and the V and J assignments and clone size from that table. The sample records roughly 170,000 clones, about 60% of which are singletons. Jointly, the top ten make up roughly 14% of the sample.

This specimen's time point label, interpreted: baseline before oral tofacitinib. Lesional scalp punch biopsies and peripheral blood were collected from alopecia areata patients. PBMCs were separated by density centrifugation and stained for CD3, CD4 and CD8, after which CD4+ and CD8+ T cells were sorted on a FACSAria. This clone is a singleton in its sample. Its antigen is still unknown. Nothing much larger sits one base from this clone, and base qualities are not available. V and J are truncated by 10 bases and 4 bases respectively, leaving an intervening sequence of 8 bases. Reading the germline V gene (reference sequence) gives CDR1 SGHNT and CDR2 YYREEE. The CDR3 spans 11 residues, from the cysteine through the phenylalanine. CDR3 DNA is the only sequence kept; it has 33 bases, read in frame from the first base.

The sequenced sample was CD4+ T cells sorted from blood, obtained at week 0. The TCR sequence derives from a human donor with alopecia areata. Recombination connected TRBV5-4 to TRBJ2-2; TRBD1 might be the D gene, on 5 matching bases. The CDR3 protein: CAWGGTGELFF. The base sequence is TGTGCCTGGGGCGGCACCGGGGAGCTGTTTTTT. Reference TRBV5-4 and TRBJ2-2 proteins supply the regions before and after the CDR3; the full variable domain is: ETGVTQSPTHLIKTRGQQVTLRCSSQSGHNTVSWYQQALGQGPQFIFQYYREEENGRGNFPPRFSGLQFPNYSSELNVNALELDDSALYLCAWGGTGELFFGEGSRLTVL.